The rows below give T cell receptor beta chains drawn from one sample of a study of CXCR3-negative and CXCR3-positive naive CD8 T cells. Following a re-call of the 5' RACE reads, TCRdb has one entry per CDR3 protein and lacks DNA. This sample's clone table lists 43,000 or so distinct CDR3 sequences. Sequencing was done on a sample of memory CD8+ T cells from blood. The source of these receptors is a human donor in good health. Some clones in this sample may be carry-over from other donors' samples. Both conserved end residues are part of each CDR3. For some rows the clone size is stated as once, few or many, or as a class when expanded; others skip it.

>-|TRBV12-3/TRBV12-4|TRBJ2-1
CASSFRPGRVNEQFF
>-|TRBV24-1|TRBJ2-7
CATGTSYEQYF
>-|TRBV23-1|TRBJ1-1
CASRRRESTQMNTEAFF
>-|TRBV20-1|TRBJ2-7
CSARSPGVREQYF
>-|TRBV19|TRBJ2-1
CASSIGQGANYNEQFF
>-|TRBV14|TRBJ2-3
CASSVAYATDTQYF
>-|TRBV5-6|TRBJ1-4
CASSFGILIPNEKLFF
>-|TRBV7-9|TRBJ2-1
CASSEGAGVVDEQFF
>-|TRBV6-2/TRBV6-3|TRBJ2-7
CASSYSTGATEKQYF
>-|TRBV12-3/TRBV12-4|TRBJ2-7
CASSWTGTGAEQYF
>-|TRBV6-4|TRBJ2-7
CASSPPGLAATYEQYF
>-|TRBV6-4|TRBJ2-3
CASSDSPGGGGTDTQYF
>-|TRBV7-9|TRBJ1-4
CASSLVRSGEKLFF
>-|TRBV15|TRBJ1-5
CATSREGEGNQPQHF
>-|TRBV4-2|TRBJ1-4
CASSQEAAPNEKLFF
>-|TRBV6-4|TRBJ2-3
CASSDSYAGGTDTQYF
>medium-sized|TRBV7-9|TRBJ2-3
CASRETGVDTQYF
>-|TRBV28|TRBJ2-6
CASSQVTGANVLTF
>-|TRBV11-3|TRBJ2-7
CASSPEEGPGDYEQYF
>-|TRBV29-1|TRBJ2-7
CSVEVDRSGSYEQYF
>-|TRBV29-1|TRBJ2-4
CSVTGGNIQYF
>-|TRBV15|TRBJ2-7
CATSSRTSTYEQYF
>-|TRBV6-2/TRBV6-3|TRBJ2-1
CASSDPAAEQFF
>-|TRBV4-2|TRBJ2-3
CASSLDPGQGADTQYF
>-|TRBV3-1|TRBJ1-1
CASSQEKTEAFF
>-|TRBV11-2|TRBJ2-3
CASILDRDRVPDTQYF
>-|TRBV7-8|TRBJ2-7
CASSLVIAPYEQYF
>-|TRBV12-3/TRBV12-4|TRBJ2-7
CASTVTGGDEQYF
>-|TRBV24-1|TRBJ1-1
CATSATGLNTEAFF
>-|TRBV28|TRBJ2-3
CASKQSGGVTDTQYF